The 10 T cell receptor beta chains below come from one sample, sequenced in a study of CD8+ T cells in alopecia areata. Sequencing relied on a cDNA template that was reverse transcribed from extracted RNA. Data came from immunoSEQ multiplex PCR; TCRdb stores just in-frame clones and leaves some out. This table holds about 260,000 clones, about three fifths found once. Specified treatment: oral pan-JAK inhibitor, 5-10 mg twice daily. The material was CD4+ T cells sorted from blood, obtained between weeks 51 and 52, from a patient treated with tofacitinib. Every receptor here comes from a human donor with alopecia areata.

The chain employs TRBV25-1 and TRBJ1-6; 7 bases are a match to TRBD1. Losses at the gene ends were 4 bases for V and 0 bases for J; bases not matched to a gene: 9. This CDR3 is built from 18 residues. CDR1 and CDR2 (germline): MGHDK, SYGVNS. CDR3 DNA: TGTGCCAGCAGTGGATACGGGACAGCGAGCTCCTATAATTCACCCCTCCACTTT. Encoded protein: CASSGYGTASSYNSPLHF.

The rearrangement joins TRBV20-1 to TRBJ2-5; perhaps TRBD1 as D (5 bases). Germline V gives CDR1 DFQATT, CDR2 SNEGSKA (reference sequence). V lost 7 bases to trimming and J lost 1 base, with 7 bases between them. CDR3 length: 11 amino acids. The CDR3 loop reads CSGQLQETQYF. The DNA of the CDR3 is TGCAGTGGACAGCTCCAAGAGACCCAGTACTTC.

This rearrangement joins TRBV5-6 to TRBJ2-1, with 8 bases lining up with TRBD1. The germline V gene has CDR1 SGHDT and CDR2 YYEEEE. The ends lost 2 bases at V and 6 bases at J; junction bases unmatched: 10. The CDR3 totals 16 residues. The CDR3 DNA follows: TGTGCCAGCAGCTTTTACCGGACAGGGATTCTCAATGAGCAGTTCTTC. Translation: CASSFYRTGILNEQFF.

The chain has TRBV7-9 and TRBJ1-2, with 7 positions matching TRBD1. The junction had 10 bases not matched to a gene; V was cut back by 0 bases and J by 9 bases. Germline CDR1 and CDR2: SEHNR and FQNEAQ (reference sequence). This CDR3 has 15 residues. CDR3 residues: CASSLAKGAFDSYTF. In nucleotides, the CDR3 is TGTGCCAGCAGCTTAGCGAAGGGGGCATTCGATAGCTACACCTTC.

The table lists this clone with a count of one. The J gene is TRBJ2-7, the V gene TRBV29-1; no clear D. The CDR3 has 11 residues. Germline CDR1 and CDR2: SQVTM and ANQGSEA. V lost 2 bases, J lost 4 bases, and 6 bases lay in between. The CDR3 reads CSVELGYEQYF. The CDR3 bases are TGCAGCGTTGAACTCGGGTACGAGCAGTACTTC.

This rearrangement joins TRBV7-3 to TRBJ2-1; TRBD1 matches 8 bases. In germline, CDR1 is SGHTA, CDR2 FQGTGA. V was clipped by 2 bases and J by 8 bases; unmatched bases: 2. CDR3 length equals 13 residues. This CDR3 reads CASSLQGADEQFF. The CDR3 coding sequence is TGTGCCAGCAGCTTACAGGGGGCGGATGAGCAGTTCTTC.

The chain uses TRBV6-6 and TRBJ1-6; TRBD1 is a possible D gene (5 bases). Trimming took 3 bases from V and 8 from J, leaving 11 bases between them. This CDR3 comprises 14 residues. The germline CDR1 and CDR2 sequences are MNHNY and SVGAGI (reference sequence). Here the CDR3 reads CASSYPKGDSPLHF. The CDR3 coding sequence is TGTGCCAGCAGTTATCCTAAAGGGGATTCACCCCTCCACTTT.

This clone was counted once. The V and J genes are TRBV7-9 and TRBJ1-2; TRBD1 might be the D (5 bases). The CDR3 covers 14 residues. Trimming removed 3 bases at V and 1 base at J, with 9 bases between. Per germline, CDR1 SEHNR and CDR2 FQNEAQ (reference sequence). In DNA, the CDR3 is TGTGCCAGCAGCTTCGCAGGGTATAACTATGGCTACACCTTC. It translates to CASSFAGYNYGYTF.

This clone was seen a few times. The DNA of the CDR3 is TGTGCCAGCAGCCAAGAGAGACAGGGAGGCAATCAGCCCCAGCATTTT. The encoded protein is CASSQERQGGNQPQHF. The genes are TRBV4-2 and TRBJ1-5, with 7 bases identical to TRBD1. Losses at the gene ends were 0 bases for V and 2 bases for J; bases not matched to a gene: 4. CDR3 length equals 16 residues. Germline-derived CDR1 and CDR2 are LGHNA and YNFKEQ.

The rearrangement uses TRBV4-2 and TRBJ2-4; 12 positions agree with TRBD2. This CDR3 spans 13 amino acids. V lost 1 base to trimming and J lost 13 bases; unmatched junction nucleotides: 2. Per the germline V gene, CDR1 is LGHNA and CDR2 is YNFKEQ. The CDR3 protein is CASSQGTSGAQYF. Written as DNA, the CDR3 is TGTGCCAGCAGCCAAGGGACTAGCGGGGCGCAGTACTTC.